This TCR beta chain was sequenced for a study of control samples from healthy donors and cancer patients (dated by TCRdb to between 2020 and 2021). Receptor libraries were prepared by the immunoSEQ multiplex PCR assay. TCRdb holds this immuneACCESS table with in-frame rearrangements only. Some clones are missing; in checked studies, unresolved V genes explain under half, and the rest has no known cause. A total of about 73,000 clones appear in this sample, roughly 87% of them only once. The ten largest make up around 3.8% of the sample. About this clone: Its recognized antigen is unknown. The record has no base qualities; no much larger clone is one base away.

From a lookup of the germline V gene, CDR1 and CDR2 are SGDLS and YYNGEE. Relative to germline, V is missing 0 bases and J is missing 7 bases, with 10 bases of the junction outside any gene match. The CDR3, from cysteine to phenylalanine, totals 17 residues. The CDR3 DNA has 51 bases and is translated from base 1. Sequenced: blood. The origin of this receptor is a woman between 45 and 65 years old in good health. The V gene is TRBV9 and the J gene is TRBJ1-6, with 7 central nucleotides matching TRBD1. The CDR3 protein is CASSVASTQGGNSPLHF. Read as DNA, the sequence is TGTGCCAGCAGCGTAGCATCCACTCAGGGGGGGAATTCACCCCTCCACTTT. The CDR3, completed at both ends by the reference TRBV9 and TRBJ1-6 genes, gives the full variable domain DSGVTQTPKHLITATGQRVTLRCSPRSGDLSVYWYQQSLDQGLQFLIQYYNGEERAKGNILERFSAQQFPDLHSELNLSSLELGDSALYFCASSVASTQGGNSPLHFGNGTRLTVT.